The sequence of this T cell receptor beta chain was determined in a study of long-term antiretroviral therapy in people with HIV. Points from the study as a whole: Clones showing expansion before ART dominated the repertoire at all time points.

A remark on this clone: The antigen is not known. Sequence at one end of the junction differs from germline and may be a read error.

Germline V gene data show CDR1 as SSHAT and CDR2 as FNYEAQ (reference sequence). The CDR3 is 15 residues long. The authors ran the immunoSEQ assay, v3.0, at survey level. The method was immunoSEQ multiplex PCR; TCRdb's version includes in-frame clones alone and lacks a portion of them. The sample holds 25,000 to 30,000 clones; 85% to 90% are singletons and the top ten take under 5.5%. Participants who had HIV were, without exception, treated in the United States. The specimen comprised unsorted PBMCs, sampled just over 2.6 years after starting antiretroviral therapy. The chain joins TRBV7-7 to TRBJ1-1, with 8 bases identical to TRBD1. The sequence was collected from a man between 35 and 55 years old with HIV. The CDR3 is CASSPMTGVTTEAFF. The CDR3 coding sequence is TGTGCTAGCAGCCCAATGACAGGGGTAACCACTGAAGCTTTCTTT.